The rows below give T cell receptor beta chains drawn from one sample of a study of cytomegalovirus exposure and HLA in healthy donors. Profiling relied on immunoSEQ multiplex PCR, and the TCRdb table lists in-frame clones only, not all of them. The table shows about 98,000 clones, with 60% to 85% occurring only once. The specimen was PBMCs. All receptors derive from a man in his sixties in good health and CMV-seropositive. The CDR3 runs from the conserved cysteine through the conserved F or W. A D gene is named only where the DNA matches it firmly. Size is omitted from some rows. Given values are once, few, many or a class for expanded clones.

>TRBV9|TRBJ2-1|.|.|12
CASSDYYNEQFF
TGTGCCAGCAGCGATTACTACAATGAGCAGTTCTTC
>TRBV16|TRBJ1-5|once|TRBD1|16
CASSQSMGTAGQPQHF
TGTGCCAGCAGCCAATCGATGGGGACAGCGGGCCAGCCCCAGCATTTT
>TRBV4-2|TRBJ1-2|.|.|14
CATSVREGNSGYTF
TGTGCCACCTCGGTCCGGGAGGGTAACAGCGGCTACACCTTC
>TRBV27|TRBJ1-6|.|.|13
CASSLEGGSPLHF
TGTGCCAGCAGTTTGGAGGGTGGTTCACCCCTCCACTTT
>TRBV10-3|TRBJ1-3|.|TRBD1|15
CAIRVGQSSGNTIYF
TGTGCCATCAGAGTGGGACAGAGCTCTGGAAACACCATATATTTT
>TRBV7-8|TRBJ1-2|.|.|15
CASSLSRADNYGYTF
TGTGCCAGCAGCTTATCCAGGGCCGACAACTATGGCTACACCTTC
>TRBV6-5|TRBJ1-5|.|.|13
CASSIGGSQPQHF
TGTGCCAGCAGTATCGGGGGGTCGCAGCCCCAGCATTTT
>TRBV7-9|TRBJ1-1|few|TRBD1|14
CASNQGGMNTEAFF
TGTGCCAGCAACCAAGGGGGCATGAACACTGAAGCTTTCTTT
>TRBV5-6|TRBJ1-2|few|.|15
CASQLGRGIVYGYTF
TGTGCCAGCCAGCTTGGACGGGGGATCGTCTATGGCTACACCTTC
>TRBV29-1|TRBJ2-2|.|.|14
CSVETTGHAGELFF
TGCAGCGTTGAGACGACAGGACACGCCGGGGAGCTGTTTTTT
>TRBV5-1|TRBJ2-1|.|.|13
CASSFWTDNEQFF
TGCGCCAGCAGCTTCTGGACAGACAATGAGCAGTTCTTC
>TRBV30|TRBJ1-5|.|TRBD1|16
CAWSVQRTGGNQPQHF
TGTGCCTGGAGTGTACAACGCACAGGGGGCAATCAGCCCCAGCATTTT
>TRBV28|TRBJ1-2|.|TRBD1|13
CASRPSDRVGYTF
TGTGCCAGCAGGCCCTCTGACAGGGTTGGCTACACCTTC
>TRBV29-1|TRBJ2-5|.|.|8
CSAPGGYF
TGCAGCGCACCCGGTGGGTACTTC
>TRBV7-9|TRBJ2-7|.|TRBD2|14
CASSPPSGTYEQYF
TGTGCCAGCAGCCCCCCTAGCGGAACCTACGAGCAGTACTTC
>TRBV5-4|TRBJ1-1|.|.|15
CASSPRLGPGTEAFF
TGTGCCAGCAGCCCGAGGTTGGGCCCGGGGACTGAAGCTTTCTTT
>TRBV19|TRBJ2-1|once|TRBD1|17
CASSMGGQGSVYNEQFF
TGTGCCAGTAGTATGGGGGGACAGGGTAGTGTGTACAATGAGCAGTTCTTC
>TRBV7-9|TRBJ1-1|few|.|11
CASSLGQVAFF
TGTGCCAGCAGCTTAGGGCAGGTGGCTTTCTTT
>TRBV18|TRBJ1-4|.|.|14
CASSERRINEKLFF
TGTGCCAGCTCAGAAAGGCGGATTAATGAAAAACTGTTTTTT
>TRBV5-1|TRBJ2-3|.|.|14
CASSPPTYTDTQYF
TGCGCCAGCAGCCCCCCCACCTACACAGATACGCAGTATTTT
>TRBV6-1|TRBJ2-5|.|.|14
CASSEDGLRETQYF
TGTGCCAGCAGTGAAGATGGGCTTCGCGAGACCCAGTACTTC
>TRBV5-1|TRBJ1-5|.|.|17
CASSRLPPQNSNQPQHF
TGCGCCAGCAGCAGGCTCCCCCCACAGAATAGCAATCAGCCCCAGCATTTT
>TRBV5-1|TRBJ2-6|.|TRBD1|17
CASSSGTGGPGANVLTF
TGCGCCAGCAGCTCCGGGACAGGGGGGCCTGGGGCCAACGTCCTGACTTTC
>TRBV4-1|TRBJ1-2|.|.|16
CASSQDPLDTNYGYTF
TGCGCCAGCAGCCAAGATCCCCTCGACACTAACTATGGCTACACCTTC
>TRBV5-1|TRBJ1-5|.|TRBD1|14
CASSPGQGNQPQHF
TGCGCCAGCAGCCCGGGACAGGGGAACCAGCCCCAGCATTTT
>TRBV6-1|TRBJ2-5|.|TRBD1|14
CASGRGTGYRTQYF
TGTGCCAGCGGCCGGGGGACAGGGTACCGGACCCAGTACTTC
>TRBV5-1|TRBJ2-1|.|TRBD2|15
CASSFGAGKFNEQFF
TGCGCCAGCAGCTTTGGAGCGGGGAAATTTAATGAGCAGTTCTTC
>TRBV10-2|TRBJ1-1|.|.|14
CASAIGGLNTEAFF
TGCGCCAGCGCCATTGGGGGCTTGAACACTGAAGCTTTCTTT
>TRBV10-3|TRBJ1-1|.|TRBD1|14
CAISGQGINTEAFF
TGTGCCATCAGCGGACAGGGGATTAACACTGAAGCTTTCTTT
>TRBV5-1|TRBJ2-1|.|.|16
CASSWGANPEQNEQFF
TGCGCCAGCAGCTGGGGAGCCAACCCCGAACAGAATGAGCAGTTCTTC
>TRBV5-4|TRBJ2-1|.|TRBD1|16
CASSLEATGRGNEQFF
TGTGCCAGCAGCTTGGAGGCGACAGGGCGAGGCAATGAGCAGTTCTTC
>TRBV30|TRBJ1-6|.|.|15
CAWTGQGLYNSPLHF
TGTGCCTGGACAGGACAAGGCCTCTATAATTCACCCCTCCACTTT
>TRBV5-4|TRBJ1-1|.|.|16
CASSLGRGGKDTEAFF
TGTGCCAGCAGCTTGGGTAGGGGGGGTAAGGACACTGAAGCTTTCTTT
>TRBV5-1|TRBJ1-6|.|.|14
CASSPPRQDSPLHF
TGCGCCAGCAGCCCCCCTAGACAGGACTCACCCCTCCACTTT
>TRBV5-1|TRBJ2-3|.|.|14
CASTLEGSTDTQYF
TGCGCCAGCACCCTGGAGGGCTCCACAGATACGCAGTATTTT